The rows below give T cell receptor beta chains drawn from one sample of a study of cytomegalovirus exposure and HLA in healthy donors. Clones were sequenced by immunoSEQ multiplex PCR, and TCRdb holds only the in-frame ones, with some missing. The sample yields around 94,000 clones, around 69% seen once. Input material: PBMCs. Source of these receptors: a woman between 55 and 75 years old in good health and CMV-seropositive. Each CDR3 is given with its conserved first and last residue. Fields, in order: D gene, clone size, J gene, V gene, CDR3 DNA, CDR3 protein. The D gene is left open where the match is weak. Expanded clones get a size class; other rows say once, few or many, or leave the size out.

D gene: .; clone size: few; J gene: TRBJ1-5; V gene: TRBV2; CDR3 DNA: TGTGCCAGCAGTGACTTTACATTGCAGCCCCAGCATTTT; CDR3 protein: CASSDFTLQPQHF
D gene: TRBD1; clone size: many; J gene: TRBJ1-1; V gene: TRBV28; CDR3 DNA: TGTGCCACCATTTCGGACAGGGAGAACACTGAAGCTTTCTTT; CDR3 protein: CATISDRENTEAFF
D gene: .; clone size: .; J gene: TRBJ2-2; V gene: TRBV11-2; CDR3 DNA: TGTGCCAGCAGCGGGGGGAGCGATGGCCCCGGGGAGCTGTTTTTT; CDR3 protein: CASSGGSDGPGELFF
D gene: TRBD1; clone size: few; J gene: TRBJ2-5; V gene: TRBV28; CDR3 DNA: TGTGCCAGCTCTCCATTTGACAGGGGGCCTTTTGGGACCCAGTACTTC; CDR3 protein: CASSPFDRGPFGTQYF
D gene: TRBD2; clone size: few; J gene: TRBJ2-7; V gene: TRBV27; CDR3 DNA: TGTGCCAGCAGTAAGAGGGAGGGCCCCGCCTACGAGCAGTACTTC; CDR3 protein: CASSKREGPAYEQYF
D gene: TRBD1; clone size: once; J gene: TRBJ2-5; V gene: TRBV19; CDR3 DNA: TGTGCCAGTAGTATCCAGGGGGCAAATCAAGAGACCCAGTACTTC; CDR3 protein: CASSIQGANQETQYF
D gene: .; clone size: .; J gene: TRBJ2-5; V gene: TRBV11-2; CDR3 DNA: TGTGCCAGCAGTTCACTGGAGGCCGGGGAGACCCAGTACTTC; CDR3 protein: CASSSLEAGETQYF
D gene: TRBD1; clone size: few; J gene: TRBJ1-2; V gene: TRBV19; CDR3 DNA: TGTGCCAGTAGGGGGACAGGGGGAGGCTTCTATGGCTACACCTTC; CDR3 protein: CASRGTGGGFYGYTF
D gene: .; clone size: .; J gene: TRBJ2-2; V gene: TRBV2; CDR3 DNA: TGTGCCAGCTCTCGGAAAAGACAGGTGACCGGGGAGCTGTTTTTT; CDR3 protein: CASSRKRQVTGELFF
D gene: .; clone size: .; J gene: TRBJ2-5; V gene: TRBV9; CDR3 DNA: TGTGCCAGCAGCGTATTAGCGGTTCCCGGGGAGACCCAGTACTTC; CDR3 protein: CASSVLAVPGETQYF
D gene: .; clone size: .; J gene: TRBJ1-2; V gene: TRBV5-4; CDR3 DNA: TGTGCCAGCAGCTTGGGCCCGGGGGAATCGGGCGGCTACACCTTC; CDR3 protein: CASSLGPGESGGYTF
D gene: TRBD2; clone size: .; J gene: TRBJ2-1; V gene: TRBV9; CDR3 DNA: TGTGCCAGCAGCGTAGCTGGGACTAGCTCATGGGGTGAGCAGTTCTTC; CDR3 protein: CASSVAGTSSWGEQFF
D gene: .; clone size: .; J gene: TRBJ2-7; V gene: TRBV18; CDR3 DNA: TGTGCCAGCTCACCAACGGAGTCCTACGAGCAGTACTTC; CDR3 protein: CASSPTESYEQYF
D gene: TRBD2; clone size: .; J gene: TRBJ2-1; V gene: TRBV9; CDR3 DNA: TGTGCCAGCAGCGTGGGGCTAGCGGGAGGTTTCTACAATGAGCAGTTCTTC; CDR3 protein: CASSVGLAGGFYNEQFF
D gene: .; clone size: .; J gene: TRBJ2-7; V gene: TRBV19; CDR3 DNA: TGTGCCAGTAGTATAGCGGTGTCTCGGGGGGCGCGATCCTACGAGCAGTACTTC; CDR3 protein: CASSIAVSRGARSYEQYF
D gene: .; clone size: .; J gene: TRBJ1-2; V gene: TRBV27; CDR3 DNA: TGTGCCAGCAGTTTATTTGCCCGTCTCGGGGCGGGAGCTAACTATGGCTACACCTTC; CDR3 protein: CASSLFARLGAGANYGYTF
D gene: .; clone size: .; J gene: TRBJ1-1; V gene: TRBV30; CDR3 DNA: TGTGCCTGGAGCCCTGGAGCGGGGAGGTTGCTGGCTTTCTTT; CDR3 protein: CAWSPGAGRLLAFF
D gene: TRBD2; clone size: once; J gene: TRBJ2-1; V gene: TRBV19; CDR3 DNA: TGTGCCAGTTCCAGCGGGAGTCGGGGGCTCTACAATGAGCAGTTCTTC; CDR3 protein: CASSSGSRGLYNEQFF
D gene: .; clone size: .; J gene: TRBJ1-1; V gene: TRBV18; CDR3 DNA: TGTGCCAGCTCACCGAGACGCCCGGACACGAACACTGAAGCTTTCTTT; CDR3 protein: CASSPRRPDTNTEAFF
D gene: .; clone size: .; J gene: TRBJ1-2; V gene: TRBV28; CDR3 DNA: TGTGCCAGCAGTTTTGGGGCAGGGGACTATGGCTACACCTTC; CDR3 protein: CASSFGAGDYGYTF
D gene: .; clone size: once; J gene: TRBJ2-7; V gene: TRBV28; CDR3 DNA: TGTGCCAGCAGCAAACGACACCTTTGGGTGCTGTACGAGCAGTACTTC; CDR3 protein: CASSKRHLWVLYEQYF
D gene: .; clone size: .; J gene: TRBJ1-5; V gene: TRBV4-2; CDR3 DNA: TGTGCCAGCAGCCAAGCTCGAACTGGCAATCAGCCCCAGCATTTT; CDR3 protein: CASSQARTGNQPQHF
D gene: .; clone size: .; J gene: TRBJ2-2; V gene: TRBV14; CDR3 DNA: TGTGCCAGCAGCCAATCGGGGGGGGAGCTGTTTTTT; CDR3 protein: CASSQSGGELFF
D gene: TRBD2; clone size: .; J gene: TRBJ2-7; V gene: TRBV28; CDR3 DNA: TGTGCCAGCAGTCGTGCGGGGGGGGAGCAGTACTTC; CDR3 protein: CASSRAGGEQYF
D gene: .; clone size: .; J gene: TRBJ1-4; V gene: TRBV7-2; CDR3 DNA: TGTGCCAGCAGCTTAGTCGGAGCTGAAAAACTGTTTTTT; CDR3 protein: CASSLVGAEKLFF
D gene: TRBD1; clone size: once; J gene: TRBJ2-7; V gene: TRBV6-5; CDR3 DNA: TGTGCCACGGGTCGGTCTTTGACAGGGTACGAGCAGTACTTC; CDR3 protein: CATGRSLTGYEQYF
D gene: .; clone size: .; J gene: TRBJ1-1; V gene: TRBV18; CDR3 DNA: TGTGCCAGCTCACCCCGGGAGGCTTCGGTTGGGACTGAAGCTTTCTTT; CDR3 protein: CASSPREASVGTEAFF
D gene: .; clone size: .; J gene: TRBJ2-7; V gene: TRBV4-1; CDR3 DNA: TGCGCCAGCAGCCTCTTAGGTGACCTAGGTGGGGAGCAGTACTTC; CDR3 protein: CASSLLGDLGGEQYF
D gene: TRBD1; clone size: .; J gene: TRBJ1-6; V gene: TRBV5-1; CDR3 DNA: TGCGCCAGCAGCAGGACAGGGGATAATTCACCCCTCCACTTT; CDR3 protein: CASSRTGDNSPLHF
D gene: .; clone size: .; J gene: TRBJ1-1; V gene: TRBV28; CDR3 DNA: TGTGCCAGCGGGGGCCTCACTGAAGCTTTCTTT; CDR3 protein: CASGGLTEAFF
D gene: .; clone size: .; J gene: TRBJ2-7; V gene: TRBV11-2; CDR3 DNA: TGTGCCAGCAGCCTGCAGGGGTACGAGCAGTACTTC; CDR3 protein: CASSLQGYEQYF
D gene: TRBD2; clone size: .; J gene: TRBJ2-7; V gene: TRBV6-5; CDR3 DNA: TGTGCCAGCAGTTACTCGTTTGCGGGAGCCGACGAGCAGTACTTC; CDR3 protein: CASSYSFAGADEQYF
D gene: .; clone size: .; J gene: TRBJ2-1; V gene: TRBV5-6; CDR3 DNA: TGTGCCAGCGGGCGGGAAAAGGTGCAGTTCTTC; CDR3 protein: CASGREKVQFF